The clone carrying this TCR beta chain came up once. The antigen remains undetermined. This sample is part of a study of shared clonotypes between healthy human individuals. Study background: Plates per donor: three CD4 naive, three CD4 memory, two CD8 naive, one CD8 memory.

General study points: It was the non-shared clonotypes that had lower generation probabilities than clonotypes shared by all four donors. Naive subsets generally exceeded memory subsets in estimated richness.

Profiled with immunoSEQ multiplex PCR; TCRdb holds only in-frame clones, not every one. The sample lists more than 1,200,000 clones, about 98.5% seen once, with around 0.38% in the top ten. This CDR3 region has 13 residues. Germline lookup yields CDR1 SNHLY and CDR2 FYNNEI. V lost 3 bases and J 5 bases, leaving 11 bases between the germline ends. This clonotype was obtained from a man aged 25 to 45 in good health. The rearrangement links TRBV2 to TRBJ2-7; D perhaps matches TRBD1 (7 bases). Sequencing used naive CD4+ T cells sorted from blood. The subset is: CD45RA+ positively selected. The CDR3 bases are TGTGCCAGCAGTGACAGGGGGGTCGACGAGCAGTACTTC. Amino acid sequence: CASSDRGVDEQYF.